The 20 T cell receptor beta chains presented below share a single source sample, sequenced in a study of blood T cell repertoires in COVID-19. TCRdb's table, derived via immunoSEQ multiplex PCR, lists solely in-frame clones and lacks some. The top ten clones hold about 7% of a sample with 300,000 to 350,000 clones, around nine tenths of them seen once. Sequenced: peripheral blood. The source is a woman aged 70-85 years with COVID-19, enrolled during active disease.

V and J are TRBV7-3 and TRBJ2-1; 7 bases are shared with TRBD2. CDR3 length equals 11 residues. Germline-derived CDR1 and CDR2 are SGHTA and FQGTGA. V shed 2 bases, J shed 15 bases, and the junction held 4 bases outside the gene matches. CDR3 amino acids: CASSLGGVWFF. In DNA, the CDR3 is TGTGCCAGCAGCTTAGGGGGGGTTTGGTTCTTC. The variable domain in full, completed from reference TRBV7-3 and TRBJ2-1, reads GAGVSQTPSNKVTEKGKYVELRCDPISGHTALYWYRQSLGQGPEFLIYFQGTGAADDSGLPNDRFFAVRPEGSVSTLKIQRTERGDSAVYLCASSLGGVWFFGPGTRLTVL.

The chain is built from TRBV7-9 and TRBJ1-1; D might be TRBD1 (6 bases). The CDR3 runs to 14 residues. The V and J ends lost 6 bases and 5 bases respectively, with 16 bases between them. Germline lookup yields CDR1 SEHNR and CDR2 FQNEAQ (reference sequence). The CDR3 nucleotides read TGTGCCAGCAGACAAGGGGGGGAGTGGACTGAAGCTTTCTTT. As protein: CASRQGGEWTEAFF.

The V gene is TRBV6-5, the J gene TRBJ2-3; 11 bases agree with TRBD2. V lost 5 bases to trimming and J lost 11 bases; unmatched junction nucleotides: 9. From germline, CDR1 is MNHEY and CDR2 SVGAGI. The CDR3 contains 14 residues. CDR3 DNA sequence: TGTGCCAGCAGTCCTCGTGGGACTAGCGGAGTGCAGTATTTT. It specifies CASSPRGTSGVQYF.

V is TRBV7-9 and J is TRBJ1-4; 8 nucleotides match TRBD1. The CDR3 runs 14 residues. Germline V lookup: CDR1 SEHNR, CDR2 FQNEAQ (reference sequence). V trimming: 5 bases; J trimming: 11 bases; junction bases outside the gene matches: 10. CDR3 coding DNA: TGTGCCAGCAGCGTAGGACAGGGCTTCTCGAAACTGTTTTTT. This encodes CASSVGQGFSKLFF.

V is TRBV5-5 and J is TRBJ2-5, with 10 bases fitting TRBD2. The V segment lost 0 bases and the J segment 5 bases; nucleotides outside the gene matches: 4. CDR1 SGHKS and CDR2 YYEKEE come from the germline V gene (reference sequence). The CDR3 totals 15 residues. The CDR3 reads CASSLGAGGPETQYF. CDR3 bases: TGTGCCAGCAGCTTGGGAGCGGGGGGGCCTGAGACCCAGTACTTC.

The rearrangement links TRBV7-9 to TRBJ2-7; D perhaps matches TRBD1 (6 bases). The CDR3 spans 11 residues. V lost 8 bases and J 3 bases, leaving 8 bases between the germline ends. Germline V CDR1 and CDR2: SEHNR, FQNEAQ (reference sequence). CDR3 residues: CASGQSYEQYF. CDR3 sequence (DNA): TGTGCCAGCGGACAGAGCTACGAGCAGTACTTC.

The chain is built from TRBV19 and TRBJ1-5; D is undetermined. Germline CDR1 and CDR2: LNHDA and SQIVND (reference sequence). V was pared by 2 bases and J by 0 bases, with 8 bases between. The CDR3 runs 15 residues. DNA for the CDR3: TGTGCCAGTAGTATACAGGTTTATAGCAATCAGCCCCAGCATTTT. Translating gives CASSIQVYSNQPQHF.

The chain combines TRBV29-1 with TRBJ2-5; 7 positions match TRBD1. Germline CDR1 is SQVTM and CDR2 is ANQGSEA. CDR3 length: 14 amino acids. J was trimmed by 4 bases and V by 7 bases; bases with no gene match: 12. The chain's CDR3 is CSAPTGLGLETQYF. Written as DNA, the CDR3 is TGCAGCGCCCCGACAGGGTTGGGGTTAGAGACCCAGTACTTC.

This chain links TRBV3-1 (or the pseudogene TRBV3-2) with TRBJ1-6; a possible D gene is TRBD1 (5 bases). This CDR3 region has 14 residues. V lost 5 bases and J lost 15, with 20 bases in between. CDR1 is LGHDT and CDR2 is YNNKEL in the germline V gene (reference sequence). The CDR3: CASSYIFGGEVLHF. The CDR3 bases are TGTGCCAGCAGCTACATTTTTGGGGGGGAGGTCCTCCACTTT.

This sequence joins TRBV9 and TRBJ2-7, with 12 positions matching TRBD2. This CDR3 comprises 16 residues. Germline CDR1 and CDR2: SGDLS and YYNGEE. The V gene end was trimmed by 4 bases and the J gene end by 1 base; junction bases not matched to a gene: 6. CDR3 DNA: TGTGCCAGCAGCAAGCTAGCGGGGGGGCCTTCCTACGAGCAGTACTTC. Encoded protein: CASSKLAGGPSYEQYF. The full variable domain, in which reference TRBV9 and TRBJ2-7 provide the parts outside the CDR3, is DSGVTQTPKHLITATGQRVTLRCSPRSGDLSVYWYQQSLDQGLQFLIQYYNGEERAKGNILERFSAQQFPDLHSELNLSSLELGDSALYFCASSKLAGGPSYEQYFGPGTRLTVT.

The rearrangement uses TRBV29-1 and TRBJ1-1, with a weak D call TRBD1 (6 bases). Trimming took 7 bases from V and 0 from J, leaving 12 bases between them. CDR3 length: 13 amino acids. The V gene's germline CDR1 is SQVTM and CDR2 ANQGSEA. CDR3 loop: CSAVQGLNTEAFF. CDR3 sequence (DNA): TGCAGCGCGGTACAGGGTCTGAACACTGAAGCTTTCTTT.

This chain links TRBV2 with TRBJ1-5; 7 bases fit TRBD1. Germline loops: CDR1 SNHLY, CDR2 FYNNEI. CDR3 length: 14 residues. Unmatched junction bases numbered 6, after V lost 6 bases and J lost 4 bases. This CDR3 is CASSNLQGNQPQHF. CDR3 bases: TGTGCCAGCAGCAATCTACAGGGGAATCAGCCCCAGCATTTT.

This clone was detected only once. The chain joins TRBV30 to TRBJ1-2; D is unresolved. V gave up 0 bases and J gave up 0 bases, with 11 bases separating them. The V gene's germline CDR1 is GTSNPN and CDR2 SVGIG (reference sequence). The CDR3 consists of 15 residues. In DNA form, the CDR3 reads TGTGCCTGGAGTGTTGGCAGGCCTTCTAACTATGGCTACACCTTC. Encoded protein: CAWSVGRPSNYGYTF. The full variable domain, in which reference TRBV30 and TRBJ1-2 provide the parts outside the CDR3, is SQTIHQWPATLVQPVGSPLSLECTVEGTSNPNLYWYRQAAGRGLQLLFYSVGIGQISSEVPQNLSASRPQDRQFILSSKKLLLSDSGFYLCAWSVGRPSNYGYTFGSGTRLTVV.

J is TRBJ2-7 and V is TRBV28, with 8 bases lining up with TRBD1. The length of the CDR3 is 18 residues. Germline assignment: CDR1 MDHEN and CDR2 SYDVKM. The junction had 19 bases not matched to a gene; V was cut back by 5 bases and J by 4 bases. In DNA, the CDR3 is TGTGCCAGCAGTCCGGAGGGACAGGAGTGGGGTAGACGGTACGAGCAGTACTTC. This encodes CASSPEGQEWGRRYEQYF.

The V gene is TRBV4-3, the J gene TRBJ2-5; a weak D match, TRBD2 (5 bases). The CDR3 runs 16 residues. Germline V gives CDR1 LGHNA, CDR2 YSLEER. Between the trimmed V and J ends, which lost 0 bases and 4 bases, there was a span of 15 bases. CDR3 DNA sequence: TGCGCCAGCAGCCAAGAGTGGGCACTAGAGGTAGAGACCCAGTACTTC. It codes for CASSQEWALEVETQYF.

In nucleotides, the CDR3 is TGTGCCAGTAGTAAGAACAGGGGTTGGGACACTGAAGCTTTCTTT. Encoded protein: CASSKNRGWDTEAFF. This chain joins TRBV19 and TRBJ1-1; 7 bases are shared with TRBD1. CDR1 is LNHDA, CDR2 SQIVND, per germline (reference sequence). This CDR3 is 15 amino acids long. The trim removed 4 bases at V and 3 bases at J, leaving 8 bases unmatched.

The chain uses TRBV9 and TRBJ1-2; D might be TRBD1 (5 bases). The CDR3 totals 15 residues. CDR1 and CDR2 from the germline V gene are SGDLS and YYNGEE. V lost 0 bases and J 5 bases, leaving 14 bases between the germline ends. The DNA for the CDR3 is TGTGCCAGCAGCGTAGGTCCCGGGGGTGGTTATGGCTACACCTTC. It is translated as CASSVGPGGGYGYTF.

The chain combines TRBV28 with TRBJ2-1, with 7 bases matching TRBD2. Trimming at V came to 2 bases and at J to 4 bases, leaving 11 bases not matched to a gene. Germline V gene lookup returns CDR1 MDHEN and CDR2 SYDVKM. CDR3 length equals 17 residues. The CDR3 DNA is TGTGCCAGCAGTTTAATTGGGTACCGGGGGGAGTACAATGAGCAGTTCTTC. It encodes CASSLIGYRGEYNEQFF.

The CDR3 coding sequence is TGCGCCAGCAGCCCCGTGGGACTTACCGGGGAGCTGTTTTTT. Encoded protein: CASSPVGLTGELFF. This chain joins TRBV5-1 and TRBJ2-2; a weak D match, TRBD2 (6 bases). CDR1 SGHRS and CDR2 YFSETQ come from the germline V gene. V lost 4 bases, J lost 5 bases, and 12 bases lay in between. The length of the CDR3 is 14 residues.

The V call is TRBV5-6, the J call TRBJ2-7; 7 bases fit TRBD2. The V gene end was trimmed by 3 bases and the J gene end by 6 bases; junction bases not matched to a gene: 9. The CDR3 is 14 residues long. Germline V gene data show CDR1 as SGHDT and CDR2 as YYEEEE. The CDR3 protein is CASSSRGGVLEQYF. The CDR3 DNA is TGTGCCAGCAGCTCAAGGGGAGGGGTACTCGAGCAGTACTTC.